Listed below are T cell receptor beta chains from one sample, sequenced in a study of cytomegalovirus exposure and HLA in healthy donors. Profiling relied on immunoSEQ multiplex PCR, and the TCRdb table lists in-frame clones only, not all of them. The sample holds 150,000 or so clones, 75% seen once. Sequences were obtained from PBMCs. The receptor set was obtained from a man aged 25 to 40 in good health and CMV-seronegative. Each CDR3 is given with its conserved first and last residue. The D gene is left open where the match is weak. Size tells how often a clone was seen (once, few, many) or the class of an expanded clone, and some rows leave it out.

J | size | V | D | CDR3 | DNA
TRBJ1-2 | NA | TRBV28 | NA | CASSLARPYGYTF | TGTGCCAGCAGTTTAGCCAGGCCCTATGGCTACACCTTC
TRBJ2-7 | NA | TRBV28 | NA | CASRLGGYEQYF | TGTGCCAGCAGACTGGGGGGTTACGAGCAGTACTTC
TRBJ1-1 | few | TRBV28 | TRBD1 | CASSAYRGETEAFF | TGTGCCAGCAGTGCTTACAGGGGCGAGACTGAAGCTTTCTTT
TRBJ2-1 | NA | TRBV6-1 | TRBD2 | CASSEGLAVGEQFF | TGTGCCAGCAGTGAAGGGCTAGCGGTGGGTGAGCAGTTCTTC
TRBJ2-7 | NA | TRBV5-1 | TRBD1 | CASSSPGGGGTRDRGRREAYEQYF | TGCGCCAGCAGCTCTCCGGGTGGGGGGGGTACCCGGGACAGGGGGCGTCGGGAGGCCTACGAGCAGTACTTC
TRBJ2-7 | NA | TRBV7-9 | TRBD1 | CASSFGAGQGGHEQYF | TGTGCCAGCAGCTTCGGTGCGGGACAGGGAGGACACGAGCAGTACTTC
TRBJ2-1 | NA | TRBV19 | NA | CASSLSPTYSSYNEQFF | TGTGCCAGTAGTCTCTCCCCCACTTACAGCTCCTACAATGAGCAGTTCTTC
TRBJ2-2 | once | TRBV19 | TRBD2 | CASKAEREYTGELFF | TGTGCCAGTAAAGCAGAGCGGGAGTACACCGGGGAGCTGTTTTTT
TRBJ2-7 | NA | TRBV6-6 | NA | CASSYPTTGYEQYF | TGTGCCAGCAGTTACCCTACTACAGGGTACGAGCAGTACTTC
TRBJ2-7 | NA | TRBV5-6 | NA | CASSKGGSNYEQYF | TGTGCCAGCAGCAAGGGAGGTTCTAACTACGAGCAGTACTTC
TRBJ1-4 | NA | TRBV28 | TRBD1 | CASSSDRGPEKLFF | TGTGCCAGCAGTTCTGACAGGGGGCCTGAAAAACTGTTTTTT
TRBJ1-2 | NA | TRBV15 | NA | CATSRKGLNYGYTF | TGTGCCACCAGCAGGAAGGGACTCAACTATGGCTACACCTTC
TRBJ1-1 | NA | TRBV5-1 | NA | CASSLAIVTEEAFF | TGCGCCAGCAGCTTGGCCATAGTCACTGAGGAAGCTTTCTTT